This T cell receptor beta chain was sequenced during a study of cytomegalovirus exposure and HLA in healthy donors. Study overall: Researchers found that under 90% of 350 to 500 genotyped donors fell within the Caucasian-associated ancestry cluster. The study, taken as a whole, reports: An analysis was carried out later, and it reportedly showed fewer N-insertions in an Asian-associated ancestry cluster than the approximately 700-donor mean.

The PCR ran on 60 Vbeta and 13 Jbeta primers. Sequencing was performed with immunoSEQ multiplex PCR; in TCRdb, only in-frame clones are kept and a portion is missing. This sample yields some 150,000 clones, of which roughly 85% are seen a single time; about 2.2% belongs to the top ten. To note about this clone: What it binds is not known.

The CDR3 has 15 residues. Germline lookup yields CDR1 SGHVS and CDR2 FQNEAQ. V lost 5 bases and J lost 2, with 15 bases in between. The material sequenced was PBMCs. The clonotype originates from a man aged 40-55 years in good health and CMV-seronegative. The chain employs TRBV7-8 and TRBJ1-1; tentative D call: TRBD1 (5 bases). In DNA, the CDR3 is TGTGCCAGCAGCCTGGCCGGGGGGGGAAACACTGAAGCTTTCTTT. Encoded protein: CASSLAGGGNTEAFF.